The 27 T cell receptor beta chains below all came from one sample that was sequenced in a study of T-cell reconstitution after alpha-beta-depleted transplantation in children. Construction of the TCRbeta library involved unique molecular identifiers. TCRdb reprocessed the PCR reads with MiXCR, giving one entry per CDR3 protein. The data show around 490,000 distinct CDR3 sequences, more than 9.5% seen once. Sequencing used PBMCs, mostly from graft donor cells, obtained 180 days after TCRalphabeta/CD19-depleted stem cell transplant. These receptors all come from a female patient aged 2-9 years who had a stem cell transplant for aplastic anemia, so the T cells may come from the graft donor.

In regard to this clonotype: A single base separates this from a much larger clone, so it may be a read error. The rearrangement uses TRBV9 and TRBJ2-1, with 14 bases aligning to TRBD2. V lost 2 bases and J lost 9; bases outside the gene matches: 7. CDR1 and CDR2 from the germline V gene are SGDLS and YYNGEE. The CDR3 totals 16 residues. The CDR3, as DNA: TGTGCCAGCAGCGTCTCCGGGACTAGCGGGAGCACTGAGCAGTTCTTC. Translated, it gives CASSVSGTSGSTEQFF. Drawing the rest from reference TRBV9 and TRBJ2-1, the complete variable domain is DSGVTQTPKHLITATGQRVTLRCSPRSGDLSVYWYQQSLDQGLQFLIQYYNGEERAKGNILERFSAQQFPDLHSELNLSSLELGDSALYFCASSVSGTSGSTEQFFGPGTRLTVL.

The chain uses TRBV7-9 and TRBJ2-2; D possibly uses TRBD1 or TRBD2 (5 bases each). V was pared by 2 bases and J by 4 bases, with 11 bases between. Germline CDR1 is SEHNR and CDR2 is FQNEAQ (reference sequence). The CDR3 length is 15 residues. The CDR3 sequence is CASSLRGPITGELFF. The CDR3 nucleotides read TGTGCCAGCAGCTTAAGGGGACCGATCACCGGGGAGCTGTTTTTT.

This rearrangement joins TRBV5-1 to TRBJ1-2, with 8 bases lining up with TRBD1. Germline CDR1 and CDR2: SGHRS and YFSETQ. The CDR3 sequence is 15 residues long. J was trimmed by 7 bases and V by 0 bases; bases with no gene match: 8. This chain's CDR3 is CASSLVDRGSIGYTF. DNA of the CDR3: TGCGCCAGCAGCTTGGTCGACAGGGGATCGATTGGCTACACCTTC.

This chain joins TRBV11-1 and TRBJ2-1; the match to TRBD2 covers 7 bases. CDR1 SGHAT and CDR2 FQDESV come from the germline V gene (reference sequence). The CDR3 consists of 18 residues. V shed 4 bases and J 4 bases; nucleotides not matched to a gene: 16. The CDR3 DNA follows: TGTGCCAGCAGCTGGGGCTATCGGGAAACTAGCGTTTACAATGAGCAGTTCTTC. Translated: CASSWGYRETSVYNEQFF.

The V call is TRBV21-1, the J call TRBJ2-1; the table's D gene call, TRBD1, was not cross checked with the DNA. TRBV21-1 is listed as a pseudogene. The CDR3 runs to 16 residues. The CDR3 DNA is TGTGCCAGCAGCAATCGGACAGGGAATCCCTACAATCAGCAGTTCTTC. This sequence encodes CASSNRTGNPYNQQFF.

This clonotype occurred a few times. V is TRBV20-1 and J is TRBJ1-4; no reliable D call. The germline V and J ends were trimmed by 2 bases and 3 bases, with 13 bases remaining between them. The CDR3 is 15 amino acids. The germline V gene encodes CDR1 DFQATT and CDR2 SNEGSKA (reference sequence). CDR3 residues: CSARPSGRSNEKLFF. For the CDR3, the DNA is TGCAGTGCTAGACCAAGTGGAAGGTCTAATGAAAAACTGTTTTTT.

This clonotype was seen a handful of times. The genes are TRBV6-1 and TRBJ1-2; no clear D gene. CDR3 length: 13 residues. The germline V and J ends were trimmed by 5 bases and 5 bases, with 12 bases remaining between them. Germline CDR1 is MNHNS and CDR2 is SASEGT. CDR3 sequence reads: CASSKAQLYGYTF. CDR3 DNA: TGTGCCAGCAGTAAGGCTCAGTTGTATGGCTACACCTTC.

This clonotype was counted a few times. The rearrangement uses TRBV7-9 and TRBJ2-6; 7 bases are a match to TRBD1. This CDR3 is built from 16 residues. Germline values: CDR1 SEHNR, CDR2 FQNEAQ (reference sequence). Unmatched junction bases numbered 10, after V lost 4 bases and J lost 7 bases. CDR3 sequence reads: CASSSPETGHANVLTF. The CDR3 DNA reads TGTGCCAGCAGCTCCCCCGAGACAGGGCACGCCAACGTCCTGACTTTC.

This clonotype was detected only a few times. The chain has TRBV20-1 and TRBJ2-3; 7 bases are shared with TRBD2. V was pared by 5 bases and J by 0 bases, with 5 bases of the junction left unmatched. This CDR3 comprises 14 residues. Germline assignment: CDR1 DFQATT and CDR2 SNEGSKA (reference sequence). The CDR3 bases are TGCAGTGCTGAAGGGAGGGATAGCACAGATACGCAGTATTTT. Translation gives CSAEGRDSTDTQYF.

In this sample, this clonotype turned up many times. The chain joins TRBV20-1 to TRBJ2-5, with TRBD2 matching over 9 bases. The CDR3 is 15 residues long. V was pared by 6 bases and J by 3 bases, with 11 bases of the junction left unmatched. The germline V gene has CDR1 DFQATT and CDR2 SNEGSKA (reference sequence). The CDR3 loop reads CSAWGSGRPKETQYF. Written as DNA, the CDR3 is TGCAGTGCCTGGGGGAGCGGGAGGCCGAAAGAGACCCAGTACTTC.

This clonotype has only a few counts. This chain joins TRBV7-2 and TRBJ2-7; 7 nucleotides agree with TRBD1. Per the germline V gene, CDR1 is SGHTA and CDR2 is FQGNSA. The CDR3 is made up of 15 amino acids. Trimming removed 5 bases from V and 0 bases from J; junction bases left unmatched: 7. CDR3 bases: TGTGCCAGCAGCCCTAAGACAGGGAGCTCCTACGAGCAGTACGTC. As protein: CASSPKTGSSYEQYV.

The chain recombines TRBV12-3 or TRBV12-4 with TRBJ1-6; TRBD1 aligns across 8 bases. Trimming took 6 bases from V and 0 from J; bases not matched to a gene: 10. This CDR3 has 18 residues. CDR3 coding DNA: TGTGCCAGCAGCAGAAGACAGGGGCCGTACTCCTATAATTCACCCCTCCACTTT. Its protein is CASSRRQGPYSYNSPLHF.

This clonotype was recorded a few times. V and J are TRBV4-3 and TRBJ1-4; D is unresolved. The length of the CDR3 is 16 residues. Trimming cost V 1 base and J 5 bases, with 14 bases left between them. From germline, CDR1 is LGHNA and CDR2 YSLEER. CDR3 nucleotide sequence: TGCGCCAGCAGCCAAGGACCCCGGGCGGGCAATGAAAAACTGTTTTTT. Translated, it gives CASSQGPRAGNEKLFF.

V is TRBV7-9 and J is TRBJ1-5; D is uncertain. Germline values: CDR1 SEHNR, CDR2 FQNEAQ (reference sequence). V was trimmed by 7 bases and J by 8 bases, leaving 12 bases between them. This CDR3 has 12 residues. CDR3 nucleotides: TGTGCCAGCACCACGATGGGAGAGCCCCAGCATTTT. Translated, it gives CASTTMGEPQHF. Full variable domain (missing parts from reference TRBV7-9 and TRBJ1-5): DTGVSQNPRHKITKRGQNVTFRCDPISEHNRLYWYRQTLGQGPEFLTYFQNEAQLEKSRLLSDRFSAERPKGSFSTLEIQRTEQGDSAMYLCASTTMGEPQHFGDGTRLSIL.

The CDR3 reads CASSLGSGTGPAREKLFF. In DNA form, the CDR3 reads TGCGCCAGCAGCTTGGGATCCGGGACAGGTCCGGCCCGTGAAAAACTGTTTTTT. The chain joins TRBV5-1 to TRBJ1-4; 8 nucleotides line up with TRBD1. The trim removed 0 bases at V and 7 bases at J, leaving 14 bases unmatched. Looked up from germline, CDR1 is SGHRS and CDR2 is YFSETQ. The CDR3 runs 18 residues.

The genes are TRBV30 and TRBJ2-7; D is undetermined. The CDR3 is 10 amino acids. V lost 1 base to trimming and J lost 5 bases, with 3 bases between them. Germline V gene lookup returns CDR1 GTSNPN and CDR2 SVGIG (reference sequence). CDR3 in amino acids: CAWSGDEQYF. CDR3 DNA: TGTGCCTGGAGTGGGGACGAGCAGTACTTC. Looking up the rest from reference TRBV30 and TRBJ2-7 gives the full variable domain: SQTIHQWPATLVQPVGSPLSLECTVEGTSNPNLYWYRQAAGRGLQLLFYSVGIGQISSEVPQNLSASRPQDRQFILSSKKLLLSDSGFYLCAWSGDEQYFGPGTRLTVT.

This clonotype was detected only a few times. The CDR3 DNA reads as TGTGCCAGCAGTCCCCTCGCGATACGCTCCTACGAGCAGTACTTC. This sequence encodes CASSPLAIRSYEQYF. The chain joins TRBV13 to TRBJ2-7; D is uncertain. Trimming took off 6 bases at V and 0 bases at J, with 15 bases between the two ends. The CDR3 has 15 amino acids. Germline-derived CDR1 and CDR2 are PRHDT and FYEKMQ (reference sequence).

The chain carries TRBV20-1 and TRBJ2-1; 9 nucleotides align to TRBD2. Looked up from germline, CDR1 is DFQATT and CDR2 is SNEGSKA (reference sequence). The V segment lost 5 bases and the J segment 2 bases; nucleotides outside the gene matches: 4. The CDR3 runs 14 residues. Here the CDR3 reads CSAPERGAYNEQFF. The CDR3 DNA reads TGCAGTGCTCCAGAGCGGGGGGCCTACAATGAGCAGTTCTTC.

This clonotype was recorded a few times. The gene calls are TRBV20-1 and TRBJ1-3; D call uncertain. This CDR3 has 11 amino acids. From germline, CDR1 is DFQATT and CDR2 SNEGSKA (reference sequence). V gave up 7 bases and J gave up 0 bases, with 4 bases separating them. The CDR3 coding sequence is TGCAGTGTATACTCTGGAAACACCATATATTTT. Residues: CSVYSGNTIYF.

The CDR3 loop reads CARRGPYNSPLHF. The CDR3 DNA sequence: TGTGCCAGGCGGGGACCTTATAATTCACCCCTCCACTTT. The rearrangement links TRBV6-6 to TRBJ1-6; weak D call: TRBD1 (5 bases). Germline assignment: CDR1 MNHNY and CDR2 SVGAGI (reference sequence). There are 13 residues in the CDR3. Trimming pared 9 bases from V and 4 bases from J, leaving 10 bases between.

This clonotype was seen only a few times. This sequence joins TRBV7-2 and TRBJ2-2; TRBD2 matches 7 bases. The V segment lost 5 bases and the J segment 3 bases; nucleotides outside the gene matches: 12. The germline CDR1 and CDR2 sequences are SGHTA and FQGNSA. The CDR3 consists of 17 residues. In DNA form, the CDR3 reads TGTGCCAGCAGCCGACCCGGTGCCCTAGCGGACACCGGGGAGCTGTTTTTT. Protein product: CASSRPGALADTGELFF.

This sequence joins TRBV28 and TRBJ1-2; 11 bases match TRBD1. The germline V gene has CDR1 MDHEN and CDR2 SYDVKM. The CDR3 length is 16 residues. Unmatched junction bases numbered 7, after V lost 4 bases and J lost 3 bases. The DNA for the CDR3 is TGTGCCAGCAGTTCCAATCCGGGACAGGGGGACTATGGCTACACCTTC. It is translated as CASSSNPGQGDYGYTF.

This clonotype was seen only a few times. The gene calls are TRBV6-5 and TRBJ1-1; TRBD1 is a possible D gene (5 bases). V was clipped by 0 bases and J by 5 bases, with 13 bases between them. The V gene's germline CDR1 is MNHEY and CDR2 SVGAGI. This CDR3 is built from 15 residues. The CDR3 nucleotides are TGTGCCAGCAGTTACTCAGGAGGGGCGAATACTGAAGCTTTCTTT. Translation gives CASSYSGGANTEAFF.

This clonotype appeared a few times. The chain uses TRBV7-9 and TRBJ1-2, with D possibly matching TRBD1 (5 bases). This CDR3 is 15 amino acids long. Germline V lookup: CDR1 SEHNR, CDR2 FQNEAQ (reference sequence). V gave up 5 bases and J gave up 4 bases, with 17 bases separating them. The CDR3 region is CASSTRWDGPYGYTF. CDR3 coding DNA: TGTGCCAGCAGCACCCGATGGGACGGGCCCTATGGCTACACCTTC.

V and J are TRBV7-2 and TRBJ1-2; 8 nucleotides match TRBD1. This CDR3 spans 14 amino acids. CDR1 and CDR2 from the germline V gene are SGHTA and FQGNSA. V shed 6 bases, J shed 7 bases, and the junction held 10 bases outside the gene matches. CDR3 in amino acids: CASSSPGQGVGYTF. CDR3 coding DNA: TGTGCCAGCAGTTCACCCGGACAGGGAGTTGGCTACACCTTC.

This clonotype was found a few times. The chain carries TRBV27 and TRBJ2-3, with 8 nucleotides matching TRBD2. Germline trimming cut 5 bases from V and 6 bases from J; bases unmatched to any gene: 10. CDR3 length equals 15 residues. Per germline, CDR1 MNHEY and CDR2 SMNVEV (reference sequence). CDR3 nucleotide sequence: TGTGCCAGCAGTCCCAGGGGACTAGTCACTGATACGCAGTATTTT. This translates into CASSPRGLVTDTQYF.

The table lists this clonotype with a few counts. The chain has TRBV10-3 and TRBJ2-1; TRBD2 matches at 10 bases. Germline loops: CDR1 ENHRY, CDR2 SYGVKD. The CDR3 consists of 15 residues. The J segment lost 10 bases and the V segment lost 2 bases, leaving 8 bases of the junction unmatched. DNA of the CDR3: TGTGCCATCAGTGAGATCGCTAGCGGGAGTCTCGAGCAGTTCTTC. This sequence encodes CAISEIASGSLEQFF.